A single sample is the source of the 12 T cell receptor delta chains below, sequenced in a study of gamma-delta chains in newborns, infants, children. TCRdb reran clone calling via CATT on the reads. The sample has 15,000 or so delta-chain clones, 7% to 7.5% seen once; the top ten hold about a fifth. The sequenced sample was blood. These receptors were collected from a child who was a newborn, infant or young child, either healthy, febrile or measles-vaccinated (not recorded which).

This clone was counted a few times. The V gene is TRDV2, the J gene TRDJ2; D gene ambiguous. Trimming removed 1 base at V and 4 bases at J, with 18 bases between. Germline V gene sequence: CDR1 GEAIGNYY, CDR2 EKD. CDR3 length: 17 residues. CDR3 protein: CACDTCGPKWETAQLFF. In DNA, the CDR3 is TGTGCCTGTGACACATGCGGGCCCAAGTGGGAGACAGCACAACTCTTCTTT.

This chain connects TRAV29/DV5 to TRDJ1; perhaps TRDD3 as D (6 bases). This CDR3 is built from 18 residues. The germline gives CDR1 NSMFDY, CDR2 ISSIKDK. The CDR3 DNA reads TGTTCCGAAATCGACGGTGGGGGTTACCCTACTTACACCGATAAACTCATCTTT. Translation: CSEIDGGGYPTYTDKLIF. Full variable domain (outside the CDR3, taken from reference TRAV29/DV5 and TRDJ1): DQQVKQNSPSLSVQEGRISILNCDYTNSMFDYFLWYKKYPAEGPTFLISISSIKDKNEDGRFTVFLNKSAKHLSLHIVPSQPGDSAVYFCSEIDGGGYPTYTDKLIFGKGTRVTVEP.

This clone has more than one count but fewer than ten. A far larger clone is only one base removed, so a read error is likely. The sample holds other DNA sequences that translate to the same CDR3. J is TRDJ3 and V is TRDV2; TRDD3 matches at 13 bases. Looked up from germline, CDR1 is GEAIGNYY and CDR2 is EKD. This CDR3 has 19 amino acids. The CDR3 protein is CACDVLGDTRSWDTRQMFF. DNA for the CDR3: TGTGCCTGTGACGTACTGGGGGATACGCGCTCCTGGGACACCCGACAGATGTTCTTC.

This clone was found a few times. This clone may be a read error of a much larger clone one base away. The same CDR3 can be traced to other DNA sequences in this sample. The rearrangement joins TRDV2 to TRDJ3; TRDD3 might be the D (5 bases). Germline lookup yields CDR1 GEAIGNYY and CDR2 EKD. The CDR3 contains 15 residues. With 5 bases removed from V and 0 bases from J, the gap between germline ends came to 7 bases. The DNA for the CDR3 is TGTGCCTGTGGAGGATACTCCTGGGACACCCGACAGATGTTTTTC. Translating gives CACGGYSWDTRQMFF.

In this sample, this clone turned up many times. A read error may explain this, as a much larger clone is one base away. Other nucleotide sequences in the sample specify the same CDR3. The gene calls are TRDV2 and TRDJ3; 12 bases map to TRDD3. Unmatched junction bases numbered 2, after V lost 3 bases and J lost 0 bases. The CDR3 runs to 18 residues. CDR1 and CDR2 from the germline V gene are GEAIGNYY and EKD. In nucleotides, the CDR3 is TGTGCCTGTGACTTACTGGGGGATACCTCCTGGGACACCCGACAGATGTTTTTC. It translates to CACDLLGDTSWDTRQMFF.

V and J are TRDV2 and TRDJ2; 9 bases are a match to TRDD3. Germline V gene lookup returns CDR1 GEAIGNYY and CDR2 EKD. The CDR3 is 16 residues long. V trimming: 3 bases; J trimming: 1 base; junction bases outside the gene matches: 5. The CDR3 sequence: CACDALLGDLTAQLFF. CDR3 nucleotides: TGTGCCTGTGACGCTTTACTGGGGGATTTGACAGCACAACTCTTCTTT.

Worth noting for this clone: With a far larger clone one base away, a read error is the likely cause. This sequence joins TRDV2 and TRDJ3; 7 bases line up with TRDD3. The CDR3 runs 16 residues. V shed 0 bases, J shed 3 bases, and the junction held 1 base outside the gene matches. Germline V gene lookup returns CDR1 GEAIGNYY and CDR2 EKD. CDR3 region: CACDTWGNWDTRQMFF. The CDR3 coding sequence is TGTGCCTGTGACACCTGGGGGAACTGGGACACCCGACAGATGTTTTTC.

Note on this clone: This same CDR3 is encoded by further DNA sequences in the sample. The V gene is TRDV2, the J gene TRDJ3; D is ambiguous. The V and J ends lost 0 bases and 0 bases respectively, with 11 bases between them. Per the germline V gene, CDR1 is GEAIGNYY and CDR2 is EKD. CDR3 length equals 18 residues. The CDR3 DNA reads TGTGCCTGTGACACCGCCGGGACCAGCTCCTGGGACACCCGACAGATGTTTTTC. It specifies CACDTAGTSSWDTRQMFF.

Comments on this clone: A read error is likely here: a far larger clone is one base away. The genes are TRDV2 and TRDJ2; 12 bases are shared with TRDD3. The CDR3 is 16 amino acids. Germline CDR1 reads GEAIGNYY; CDR2 reads EKD. CDR3 residues: CACDVLGDTLTTQLFF. For the CDR3, the DNA is TGTGCCTGTGACGTACTGGGGGATACTTTGACAACACAACTCTTCTTT.

This clone turned up a few times. The chain is built from TRDV2 and TRDJ3; TRDD3 matches at 11 bases. Looked up from germline, CDR1 is GEAIGNYY and CDR2 is EKD. V shed 2 bases and J 0 bases; nucleotides not matched to a gene: 20. This CDR3 comprises 24 residues. CDR3 sequence: CACDSLYLLGDKPLASWDTRQMFF. The CDR3 nucleotides are TGTGCCTGTGACAGCCTCTATCTACTGGGGGATAAACCCCTAGCCTCCTGGGACACCCGACAGATGTTTTTC.

This clone was detected a few times. The junction and the germline gene differ at one end; a read error may be behind it. The chain has TRDV2 and TRDJ1; 10 nucleotides line up with TRDD3. From germline, CDR1 is GEAIGNYY and CDR2 EKD. CDR3 length: 13 amino acids. The CDR3 loop is CACDTGGGYKPIF. The CDR3 DNA sequence: TGTGCCTGTGACACCGGTGGGGGATACAAACCCATCTTT.

This clone was counted a few times. Since a much larger clone is just one base distant, this may be a read error. This chain links TRDV2 with TRDJ3, with TRDD3 identical over 11 bases. Germline V gene sequence: CDR1 GEAIGNYY, CDR2 EKD. The J segment lost 0 bases and the V segment lost 0 bases, leaving 3 bases of the junction unmatched. CDR3 length: 19 residues. CDR3 in DNA: TGTGCCTGTGACACCTGGGGGATACGGCGCTCCTGGGACACCCGACAGATGTTTTTC. Its protein is CACDTWGIRRSWDTRQMFF.